Sequencing of this T cell receptor beta chain was carried out in a study of T cells expressing NK-cell markers. Background on the study: It was sorted CD3+CD56-NKG2C+, CD3+CD56+NKG2C- and CD3+CD56+NKG2C+ T cells that provided the TCR beta repertoires.

Overall study findings and caveats: For 6 or 7 donors, the dominant NKG2C+ clonotypes made up about 1.0-7.5% of their CD8+ T cells. The same clonotypes also predominated in the CD3+CD56-NKG2C+ fraction of a handful of donors.

TCRdb re-analyzed the 5' RACE reads; it lists each CDR3 protein once, without DNA. The repertoire table contains approximately 440,000 distinct CDR3 sequences. From germline, CDR1 is SEHNR and CDR2 FQNEAQ (reference sequence). The CDR3 spans 13 residues. Points on this clonotype: What it recognizes is unknown.

The rearrangement joins TRBV7-9 to TRBJ2-3. Sequencing used blood T cells: a sorted CD56 or NKG2C T cell subset, CD4+ or CD8+ T cells, or bulk PBMC T cells (not recorded which). This TCR was recovered from a woman in her forties or fifties in good health. The CDR3 here is CASSQVDTDTQYF.